The rows below give T cell receptor beta chains drawn from one sample of a study of T cells after yellow fever vaccination. MiXCR was run by TCRdb on the 5' RACE reads, yielding one entry per CDR3 protein. The sample has under 200,000 distinct CDR3 sequences; about 7% are singletons. The source material was CD4+ T cells sorted from PBMCs, sampled 5 to 6 days after the first yellow fever vaccination. The receptors shown here come from a man aged 18 to 35 who received the YFV17D yellow fever vaccine. CDR3s include the opening cysteine and the closing phenylalanine or tryptophan. Fields, in order: D gene, clone size, J gene, V gene, CDR3 protein, CDR3 DNA. A D gene is named only where the DNA matches it firmly. The size field is filled for only some rows; it gives once, few, many or a size class.

>TRBD2|NA|TRBJ2-5|TRBV28
CASSLTSGYQETQYF
TGTGCCAGCAGTTTAACTAGCGGGTACCAAGAGACCCAGTACTTC
>TRBD1|NA|TRBJ1-1|TRBV25-1
CTSSDPGTGNTEAFF
TGTACCAGCAGTGACCCCGGGACAGGGAACACTGAAGCTTTCTTT
>TRBD1|many|TRBJ2-5|TRBV6-1
CASSPATGEETQYF
TGTGCCAGCAGCCCCGCGACAGGGGAAGAGACCCAGTACTTC
>TRBD1|many|TRBJ2-1|TRBV5-1
CASSLAPGQAGIEQFF
TGCGCCAGCAGCCTCGCCCCCGGACAGGCTGGGATTGAGCAGTTCTTC
>NA|many|TRBJ1-4|TRBV7-8
CASRLREHEKLFF
TGTGCCAGCAGGCTCCGGGAGCATGAAAAACTGTTTTTT
>NA|many|TRBJ1-1|TRBV12-3/TRBV12-4
CATQTGIEAFF
TGTGCCACCCAAACAGGAATTGAAGCTTTCTTT
>TRBD2|many|TRBJ2-1|TRBV20-1
CSARDAGGINEQFF
TGCAGTGCTAGAGATGCGGGGGGAATCAATGAGCAGTTCTTC
>TRBD1|few|TRBJ1-2|TRBV4-2
CASSQGDRGVYGYTF
TGTGCCAGCAGCCAAGGGGACAGGGGGGTTTATGGCTACACCTTC
>NA|many|TRBJ1-1|TRBV4-3
CASSQGGWANTEAFF
TGCGCCAGCAGCCAAGGGGGCTGGGCCAACACTGAAGCTTTCTTT
>NA|many|TRBJ2-5|TRBV5-1
CASSLRHPQETQYF
TGCGCCAGCAGCTTAAGACACCCTCAAGAGACCCAGTACTTC
>TRBD1|many|TRBJ1-1|TRBV6-5
CASSSPGTGGNTEAFF
TGTGCCAGCAGTTCACCCGGGACAGGGGGGAACACTGAAGCTTTCTTT
>NA|NA|TRBJ1-6|TRBV5-5
CASSDVFRPYNSPLHF
TGTGCCAGCAGCGATGTGTTTCGGCCCTATAATTCACCCCTCCACTTT
>TRBD1|NA|TRBJ2-2|TRBV11-3
CASSPGTGTYTGELFF
TGTGCCAGCAGCCCGGGGACAGGAACTTACACCGGGGAGCTGTTTTTT
>NA|many|TRBJ2-7|TRBV7-2
CASSLVYTEQYF
TGTGCCAGCAGCTTAGTGTATACAGAGCAGTACTTC
>NA|many|TRBJ1-2|TRBV4-3
CASSRQQGDYTF
TGCGCCAGCAGCCGGCAACAGGGTGACTACACCTTC
>TRBD2|many|TRBJ2-1|TRBV24-1
CATSDGRLATSSYNEQFF
TGTGCCACCAGTGATGGACGACTAGCTACGAGCTCCTACAATGAGCAGTTCTTC
>NA|NA|TRBJ2-3|TRBV12-3/TRBV12-4
CASSLSHTGTDTQYF
TGTGCCAGCAGTTTAAGTCATACAGGGACAGATACGCAGTATTTT
>TRBD1|many|TRBJ2-2|TRBV5-1
CASSLGQGVSGELFF
TGCGCCAGCAGCTTGGGACAGGGGGTCTCCGGGGAGCTGTTTTTT
>NA|many|TRBJ2-7|TRBV2
CASSEWPAGQAPYEQYF
TGTGCCAGCAGTGAATGGCCGGCGGGTCAAGCTCCGTACGAGCAGTACTTC
>NA|many|TRBJ2-2|TRBV3-1
CASTLGQNTGELFF
TGTGCCAGCACCTTGGGACAGAACACCGGGGAGCTGTTTTTT
>NA|few|TRBJ2-7|TRBV5-1
CASSLLISGGYEQYF
TGCGCCAGCAGCTTACTAATTTCTGGAGGGTACGAGCAGTACTTC
>TRBD1|few|TRBJ2-3|TRBV6-1
CASSERGTGGRVTDTQYF
TGTGCCAGCAGTGAACGTGGGACAGGGGGCCGAGTCACAGATACGCAGTATTTT
>NA|NA|TRBJ1-6|TRBV7-2
CASSLDGGNSPLHF
TGTGCCAGCAGCCTCGACGGCGGTAATTCACCCCTCCACTTT
>NA|few|TRBJ1-2|TRBV2
CASSELAGGGYTF
TGTGCCAGCAGCGAACTGGCGGGCGGTGGCTACACCTTC
>TRBD1|many|TRBJ1-5|TRBV7-2
CASSPDRAGQPQHF
TGTGCCAGCAGCCCAGACAGGGCGGGTCAGCCCCAGCATTTT
>NA|many|TRBJ1-3|TRBV7-2
CASSLASAGTGNTIYF
TGTGCCAGCAGCTTAGCGTCGGCAGGGACTGGAAACACCATATATTTT
>NA|NA|TRBJ2-5|TRBV7-2
CASSPRARETQYF
TGTGCCAGCAGCCCCCGCGCCAGGGAGACCCAGTACTTC
>NA|many|TRBJ2-7|TRBV6-5
CASSYSGLAYEQYF
TGTGCCAGCAGTTACTCGGGACTGGCCTACGAGCAGTACTTC
>TRBD2|many|TRBJ2-3|TRBV20-1
CSASRGGDTDTQYF
TGCAGTGCTAGCCGGGGGGGGGACACAGATACGCAGTATTTT
>NA|few|TRBJ1-2|TRBV6-1
CASRSRVSYGYTF
TGTGCCAGCAGATCCCGGGTTTCCTATGGCTACACCTTC
>TRBD1|few|TRBJ1-5|TRBV7-2
CASSETGNNQPQHF
TGTGCCAGCAGTGAGACAGGGAATAATCAGCCCCAGCATTTT
>TRBD2|few|TRBJ2-1|TRBV5-4
CASTPAGGNNEQFF
TGTGCCAGCACCCCAGCGGGGGGCAACAATGAGCAGTTCTTC
>NA|many|TRBJ1-3|TRBV2
CASTRGGNTIYF
TGTGCCAGCACCAGGGGCGGAAACACCATATATTTT
>TRBD2|few|TRBJ2-3|TRBV5-1
CASSSRLSGGVTDTQYF
TGCGCCAGCAGCTCTCGACTTAGCGGGGGGGTTACAGATACGCAGTATTTT
>TRBD2|many|TRBJ2-5|TRBV12-3/TRBV12-4
CASRNGLAGGLETQYF
TGTGCCAGCAGAAATGGACTAGCGGGGGGGCTGGAGACCCAGTACTTC
>NA|NA|TRBJ2-5|TRBV7-9
CASSLEGRWSETQYF
TGTGCCAGCAGCTTAGAGGGGAGGTGGTCCGAGACCCAGTACTTC
>TRBD1|many|TRBJ2-3|TRBV6-5
CASSYSTGGWTDTQYF
TGTGCCAGCAGTTACTCGACAGGGGGTTGGACAGATACGCAGTATTTT
>NA|many|TRBJ2-7|TRBV5-1
CASSSSVDYEQYF
TGCGCCAGCAGCTCGTCAGTCGACTACGAGCAGTACTTC
>TRBD1|many|TRBJ1-2|TRBV7-2
CASSKAPGQGNYGYTF
TGTGCCAGCAGCAAAGCCCCGGGACAGGGGAACTATGGCTACACCTTC
>TRBD1|many|TRBJ1-2|TRBV5-1
CASTVDRADGYTF
TGCGCCAGCACCGTGGACAGGGCAGATGGCTACACCTTC
>TRBD2|many|TRBJ2-7|TRBV5-1
CASSGGLAGGPVRQYF
TGCGCCAGCAGCGGAGGACTAGCGGGGGGGCCGGTTAGGCAGTACTTC
>NA|many|TRBJ2-7|TRBV5-1
CASSQSSYEQYF
TGCGCCAGCAGCCAGAGCTCCTACGAGCAGTACTTC
>NA|NA|TRBJ2-2|TRBV5-1
CASSPNGGSPNTGELFF
TGCGCCAGCAGCCCGAACGGCGGCTCACCGAACACCGGGGAGCTGTTTTTT
>NA|many|TRBJ1-2|TRBV7-9
CASSLAAYWYGYTF
TGTGCCAGCAGCTTAGCGGCGTATTGGTATGGCTACACCTTC
>TRBD2|many|TRBJ2-5|TRBV7-9
CASSLVMGGQETQYF
TGTGCCAGCAGCTTAGTGATGGGGGGGCAAGAGACCCAGTACTTC
>NA|many|TRBJ2-1|TRBV7-3
CASSLTQANEQFF
TGTGCCAGCAGCTTAACCCAAGCTAACGAGCAGTTCTTC
>NA|few|TRBJ1-2|TRBV27
CASSLSWTDYGYTF
TGTGCCAGCAGCTTGTCCTGGACGGATTATGGCTACACCTTC
>NA|few|TRBJ2-1|TRBV5-1
CASSRGYVYNEQFF
TGCGCCAGCAGCCGGGGTTACGTATACAATGAGCAGTTCTTC
>TRBD2|NA|TRBJ2-3|TRBV11-3
CASSLGRGSTDTQYF
TGTGCCAGCAGCTTAGGGCGGGGGTCTACAGATACGCAGTATTTT
>NA|few|TRBJ1-1|TRBV12-3/TRBV12-4
CASNLGDTEAFF
TGTGCCAGCAACCTTGGAGACACTGAAGCTTTCTTT
>TRBD1|NA|TRBJ1-2|TRBV18
CASSTTGVHDGYTF
TGTGCCAGCTCAACCACAGGGGTACACGATGGCTACACCTTC
>NA|many|TRBJ2-1|TRBV20-1
CSARDRRDPEDDEQFF
TGCAGTGCTAGAGATCGCCGGGACCCGGAGGACGATGAGCAGTTCTTC
>TRBD2|few|TRBJ2-3|TRBV4-2
CASSQGLAEGSDTQYF
TGTGCCAGCAGCCAGGGACTAGCGGAAGGATCAGATACGCAGTATTTT
>NA|NA|TRBJ2-6|TRBV21-1
CASTLQGDSGANVLTF
TGTGCCAGCACCCTACAGGGCGACTCTGGGGCCAACGTCCTGACTTTC
>NA|NA|TRBJ2-5|TRBV30
CARSGGETQYF
TGTGCCCGCTCTGGGGGAGAGACCCAGTACTTC